Shown below are 17 T cell receptor beta chains from a single sample sequenced in a study of control samples from healthy donors and cancer patients. The method was immunoSEQ multiplex PCR; TCRdb's version includes in-frame clones alone and lacks a portion of them. The sample lists fewer than 200,000 clones, just over 90% occurring once. The sequenced sample consisted of blood. The source is a man aged 30 to 45 in good health.

The V call is TRBV3-1 (or the pseudogene TRBV3-2), the J call TRBJ2-3; 8 bases fit TRBD2. This CDR3 contains 18 residues. Trimming at V came to 4 bases and at J to 2 bases, leaving 14 bases not matched to a gene. The germline gives CDR1 LGHDT, CDR2 YNNKEL (reference sequence). In DNA form, the CDR3 reads TGTGCCAGCAGCCCAACCCCTTGGGTAGCGGGGTTCACAGATACGCAGTATTTT. Protein product: CASSPTPWVAGFTDTQYF.

CDR3 sequence (DNA): TGTGCCAGCTGGGGAGGGTGGAATCAGCCCCAGCATTTT. This codes for CASWGGWNQPQHF. V and J are TRBV27 and TRBJ1-5; no definite D call. V gave up 8 bases and J gave up 4 bases, with 12 bases separating them. Germline V gives CDR1 MNHEY, CDR2 SMNVEV (reference sequence). CDR3 length: 13 residues.

This sequence joins TRBV11-2 and TRBJ1-4; 7 nucleotides match TRBD1. J gave up 3 bases and V 5 bases, and 6 bases lay outside the gene matches. This CDR3 spans 15 amino acids. Germline CDR1 is SGHAT and CDR2 is FQNNGV. CDR3 coding DNA: TGTGCCAGCAGCCACAGGGACAGCCCTAATGAAAAACTGTTTTTT. It is translated as CASSHRDSPNEKLFF.

This chain connects TRBV30 to TRBJ2-1; TRBD1 aligns across 9 bases. The CDR3 length is 15 residues. Germline values: CDR1 GTSNPN, CDR2 SVGIG (reference sequence). V gave up 3 bases and J gave up 2 bases; unmatched junction bases: 5. The CDR3 spells CAWSTGTGTYNEQFF. The CDR3 bases are TGTGCCTGGAGCACCGGGACAGGGACCTACAATGAGCAGTTCTTC.

The J gene is TRBJ2-5, the V gene TRBV11-2; 13 nucleotides agree with TRBD2. Per the germline V gene, CDR1 is SGHAT and CDR2 is FQNNGV. V trimming: 3 bases; J trimming: 8 bases; junction bases outside the gene matches: 3. The CDR3 runs to 14 residues. CDR3: CASSLGTSGTTQYF. The CDR3 DNA follows: TGTGCCAGCAGCTTGGGGACTAGCGGGACTACCCAGTACTTC. Full variable domain (outside the CDR3, taken from reference TRBV11-2 and TRBJ2-5): EAGVAQSPRYKIIEKRQSVAFWCNPISGHATLYWYQQILGQGPKLLIQFQNNGVVDDSQLPKDRFSAERLKGVDSTLKIQPAKLEDSAVYLCASSLGTSGTTQYFGPGTRLLVL.

V usage is TRBV19 and J usage is TRBJ1-1; D might be TRBD1 (5 bases). Trimming pared 6 bases from V and 3 bases from J, leaving 8 bases between. There are 12 residues in the CDR3. Germline V lookup: CDR1 LNHDA, CDR2 SQIVND (reference sequence). CDR3 in DNA: TGTGCCAGTAGCTCAGGGTACACTGAAGCTTTCTTT. Translating gives CASSSGYTEAFF.

The rearrangement joins TRBV6-6 to TRBJ2-5; 11 nucleotides agree with TRBD1. The CDR3 spans 14 residues. After removal of 8 bases from V and 5 bases from J, the junction contained 7 bases not matched to a gene. The germline CDR1 and CDR2 sequences are MNHNY and SVGAGI (reference sequence). CDR3 DNA sequence: TGTGCCAGCTGCGGACAGGGGGCTAGTGAGACCCAGTACTTC. This gives the protein CASCGQGASETQYF.

This chain links TRBV11-2 with TRBJ2-1; 8 nucleotides line up with TRBD2. This CDR3 spans 18 amino acids. Germline V gives CDR1 SGHAT, CDR2 FQNNGV. V dropped 4 bases and J dropped 0; count of bases not matched to a gene: 11. In DNA, the CDR3 is TGTGCCAGCAGCTCCCGCGGGGGGCGCGGGCGCTCCTACAATGAGCAGTTCTTC. Amino acid sequence: CASSSRGGRGRSYNEQFF.

The J gene is TRBJ2-3, the V gene TRBV15; D is unclear. CDR3 size: 16 residues. Germline V gives CDR1 LNHNV, CDR2 YYDKDF (reference sequence). The germline V and J ends were trimmed by 1 base and 2 bases, with 13 bases remaining between them. Written as DNA, the CDR3 is TGTGCCACCAGCAGAGGCCCTTACCGCTACACAGATACGCAGTATTTT. This gives the protein CATSRGPYRYTDTQYF.

V usage is TRBV7-9 and J usage is TRBJ2-3; 9 bases align to TRBD2. V lost 1 base and J lost 4; bases outside the gene matches: 6. The CDR3 is 16 amino acids. From germline, CDR1 is SEHNR and CDR2 FQNEAQ (reference sequence). CDR3 nucleotides: TGTGCCAGCAGCTTAGTGGGCGGGAGGGCGGCAGATACGCAGTATTTT. It specifies CASSLVGGRAADTQYF.

This chain uses TRBV28 with TRBJ1-2; unclear D gene. V was shortened by 3 bases and J by 3 bases, with 14 bases between the two germline ends. Germline loops: CDR1 MDHEN, CDR2 SYDVKM. The CDR3 sequence is 15 residues long. CDR3 DNA sequence: TGTGCCAGCAGTTTCGCAACATCCCAATACTATGGCTACACCTTC. It encodes CASSFATSQYYGYTF.

The rearrangement uses TRBV27 and TRBJ1-5; D is undetermined. V was shortened by 4 bases and J by 2 bases, with 9 bases between the two germline ends. The CDR3 contains 14 residues. CDR1 and CDR2 from the germline V gene are MNHEY and SMNVEV (reference sequence). The CDR3 DNA reads as TGTGCCAGCAGTTGGGCTGCGGGCAATCAGCCCCAGCATTTT. It is translated as CASSWAAGNQPQHF.

The chain couples TRBV5-6 to TRBJ2-7, with a tentative D call TRBD2 (5 bases). Germline CDR1 is SGHDT and CDR2 is YYEEEE. The CDR3 has 13 residues. Between the trimmed V and J ends, which lost 2 bases and 5 bases, there was a span of 11 bases. CDR3 DNA sequence: TGTGCCAGCAGCTTCCTAGCCAGCCACGAGCAGTACTTC. Amino acids: CASSFLASHEQYF. Using reference TRBV5-6 and TRBJ2-7 for the parts outside the CDR3, the full variable domain is DAGVTQSPTHLIKTRGQQVTLRCSPKSGHDTVSWYQQALGQGPQFIFQYYEEEERQRGNFPDRFSGHQFPNYSSELNVNALLLGDSALYLCASSFLASHEQYFGPGTRLTVT.

The V and J genes are TRBV27 and TRBJ2-5, with 15 bases matching TRBD2. The CDR3 has 16 residues. CDR1 MNHEY and CDR2 SMNVEV come from the germline V gene (reference sequence). V gave up 4 bases and J gave up 5 bases; unmatched junction bases: 5. The CDR3 protein is CASSSGLAGGHETQYF. In DNA, the CDR3 is TGTGCCAGCAGTTCCGGACTAGCGGGAGGGCATGAGACCCAGTACTTC.

This clone was observed a single time. J is TRBJ2-3 and V is TRBV28; 8 positions agree with TRBD2. V trimming: 5 bases; J trimming: 2 bases; junction bases outside the gene matches: 12. The CDR3 runs 17 residues. Germline V CDR1 and CDR2: MDHEN, SYDVKM. Here the CDR3 DNA reads TGTGCCAGCAGTCCGATCATGAAGCGGGAGTTCACAGATACGCAGTATTTT. As protein: CASSPIMKREFTDTQYF.

This chain uses TRBV2 with TRBJ1-1, with a weak D call TRBD1 (6 bases). Germline-derived CDR1 and CDR2 are SNHLY and FYNNEI. CDR3 size: 15 residues. The germline V and J ends were trimmed by 5 bases and 0 bases, with 13 bases remaining between them. CDR3 loop: CASSYVGGMNTEAFF. In DNA, the CDR3 is TGTGCCAGCAGTTATGTAGGGGGTATGAACACTGAAGCTTTCTTT.

This chain links TRBV14 with TRBJ2-3, with 7 bases aligning to TRBD1. With 4 bases clipped from V and 6 bases from J, the junction kept 10 bases outside the gene matches. This CDR3 has 15 amino acids. Per germline, CDR1 SGHDN and CDR2 FVKESK. The CDR3 DNA reads as TGTGCCAGCAGCCGACGGACAGGAGGTGGGGATACGCAGTATTTT. Translated: CASSRRTGGGDTQYF.